This T cell receptor beta chain was sequenced in a study of shared clonotypes between healthy human individuals. Findings of the study overall: The sole specimen, blood, was sampled, and tissue repertoires likely differ.

The repertoire was sequenced with immunoSEQ multiplex PCR; TCRdb's copy has only in-frame clones and lacks some. The sample contains over a million clones, 95% to 99% of which appear only once. This clone was counted once. Its target is unknown. Sequenced: naive CD4+ T cells sorted from blood. Subset defined: CD45RA+ positively selected. The clonotype originates from a man aged 25 to 40 in good health.

The CDR3 is CASSQDFRGDTIYF. The DNA of the CDR3 is TGCGCCAGCAGCCAAGATTTCCGGGGGGACACCATATATTTT. The genes are TRBV4-3 and TRBJ1-3; possible D gene TRBD1, 5 bases. Germline lookup yields CDR1 LGHNA and CDR2 YSLEER. With 0 bases removed from V and 8 bases from J, the gap between germline ends came to 11 bases. CDR3 size: 14 residues.